This T cell receptor beta chain was sequenced in a study of T cells in Graves' hyperthyroidism and ophthalmopathy. The germline gives CDR1 SQVTM, CDR2 ANQGSEA. The CDR3 runs 15 residues. A remark on this clonotype: One junction end disagrees with the germline gene, perhaps due to a read error.

Authors of the study amplified TCR beta CDR3 regions from RNA transcripts. The study used the HTBI primer set for a first-round RT-PCR of the TCR CDR3. TCRdb called the multiplex PCR reads again in MiXCR, with one record for every CDR3 protein. Of 500,000 or so distinct CDR3 sequences listed, 17% are singletons. Sequenced sample: blood. V gene TRBV29-1 combines with J gene TRBJ2-5; 8 positions agree with TRBD1. This sequence originates from a woman between 18 and 29 years old with Graves' ophthalmopathy. Here the CDR3 reads CSGLNLDRDHETQYF. CDR3 nucleotides: TGCAGCGGCCTCAACCTGGACAGGGACCACGAGACCCAGTACTTC.